The present TCR beta chain was sequenced within a study of regulatory T cells in long-lasting Graves disease. Time point noted: newly diagnosed GD, antithyroid drugs for less than 3 months. Generation of the TCR library employed RNA extracted from PBMCs. This clonotype has ten or more counts. Building the TCR beta libraries relied on iRepertoire HTBI primers, and CDR3 regions underwent Arm-PCR. TCRdb re-called the multiplex PCR reads through MiXCR, storing one row per CDR3 protein. Among roughly 560,000 distinct CDR3 sequences listed, about 12% were seen once. These sequences were also reported in another study, on T cells in Graves' hyperthyroidism and ophthalmopathy. That work states: HTBI primers were used for first-round RT-PCR of the TCR CDR3.

The sample was peripheral blood mononuclear cells (PBMCs), taken at new diagnosis, from a patient treated with antithyroid drugs. The TCR comes from a woman under 40 with Graves disease.

The CDR3 loop is CASGTETYEQYF. DNA for the CDR3: TGTGCCTCCGGGACCGAGACCTACGAGCAGTACTTC. The chain uses TRBV30 and TRBJ2-7; D tentatively reads TRBD1 or TRBD2 (5 bases each). Trimming pared 7 bases from V and 2 bases from J, leaving 12 bases between. Germline V gene sequence: CDR1 GTSNPN, CDR2 SVGIG (reference sequence). The CDR3 loop spans 12 amino acids.